This record looks at one T cell receptor beta chain sequence and its context. Its target is not known. This may arise from a read error, as a much more abundant clone is one base away. Regarding time point: newly diagnosed GD, antithyroid drugs for less than 3 months. From PBMCs, RNA was extracted and then used to make the TCR library. Construction of TCR beta libraries relied on iRepertoire HTBI primers and on Arm-PCR targeting CDR3 regions. In the original workflow: Samples revealed 50 to 75 TRBV and 11 to 15 TRBJ segments. TCRdb called the multiplex PCR reads again in MiXCR, with one record for every CDR3 protein. The V and J calls come from TCRdb's annotation, not from the publication. The profile shows around 250,000 distinct CDR3 sequences, around 19% of them singletons. This entry is derived from a study of regulatory T cells in long-lasting Graves disease. Findings and caveats of the study: With persistent disease, TRBV28, TRBJ1-2 and TRBJ2-5 were the favored segments. Persistent Graves' cases showed lower TCR diversity than newly diagnosed cases.

The CDR3 has 12 amino acids. Germline V gene lookup returns CDR1 SGHKS and CDR2 YYEKEE (reference sequence). The sample was peripheral blood mononuclear cells (PBMCs), taken at new diagnosis, from a patient treated with antithyroid drugs. This chain connects TRBV5-5 to TRBJ2-5; maybe TRBD1 (5 bases). The clonotype comes from a female donor with Graves disease. The CDR3 protein is CANSFWQGLEFF. The CDR3 bases are TGTGCCAACAGCTTTTGGCAGGGTTTGGAGTTCTTC.